This record concerns one T cell receptor beta chain sequence. Its target is not known. These data come from a study of graft-versus-host responses after intestinal transplantation. Study-level background: Each patient got anti-thymocyte globulin induction, then tacrolimus and steroids for roughly 3 years. Findings and limits, study-wide: With peak circulating GvH clone levels came an association with early post-transplant HvG declines. Some GvH clones appeared in ileal mucosa or blood before recipient bone marrow.

This CDR3 comprises 15 residues. Germline CDR1 and CDR2: SGHAT and FQDESV (reference sequence). Trimming cost V 5 bases and J 4 bases; bases outside gene matches: 6. The data were produced by immunoSEQ multiplex PCR, yet TCRdb's version contains in-frame clones alone and is incomplete. The sample holds around 9,900 clones; approximately 94% are singletons and the top ten take approximately 2.1%. This sequence joins TRBV11-1 and TRBJ2-1; 9 bases agree with TRBD1. The TCR sequence derives from a human patient who received an intestinal transplant, so some T cells may come from the graft donor. This material consisted of PBMCs, taken 8 days after intestinal transplant. The DNA of the CDR3 is TGTGCCAGCAGCGCGGGACAGGGAATATACAATGAGCAGTTCTTC. Protein sequence: CASSAGQGIYNEQFF.